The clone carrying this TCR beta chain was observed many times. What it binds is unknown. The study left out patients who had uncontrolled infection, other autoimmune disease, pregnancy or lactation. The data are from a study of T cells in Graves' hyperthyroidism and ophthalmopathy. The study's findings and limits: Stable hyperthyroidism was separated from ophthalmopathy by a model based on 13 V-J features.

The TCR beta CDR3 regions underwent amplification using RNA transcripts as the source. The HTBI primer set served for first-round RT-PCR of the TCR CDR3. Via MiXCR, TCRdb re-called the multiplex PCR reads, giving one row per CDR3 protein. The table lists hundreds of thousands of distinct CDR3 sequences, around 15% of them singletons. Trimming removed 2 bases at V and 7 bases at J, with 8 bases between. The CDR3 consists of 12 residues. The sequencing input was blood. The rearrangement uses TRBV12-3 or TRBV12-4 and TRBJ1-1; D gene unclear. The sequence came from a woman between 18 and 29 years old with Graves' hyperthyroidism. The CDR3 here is CASSLNWGEAFF. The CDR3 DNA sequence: TGTGCCAGCAGTTTAAATTGGGGTGAAGCTTTCTTT.